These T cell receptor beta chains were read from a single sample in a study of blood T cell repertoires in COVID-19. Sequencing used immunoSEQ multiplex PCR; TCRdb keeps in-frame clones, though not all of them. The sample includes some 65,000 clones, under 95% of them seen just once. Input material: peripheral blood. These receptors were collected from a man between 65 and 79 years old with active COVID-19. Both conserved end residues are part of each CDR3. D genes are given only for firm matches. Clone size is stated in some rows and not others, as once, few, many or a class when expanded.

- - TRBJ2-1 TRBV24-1 TGTGCCACCAGTGGCGGGCGGGACCCCTACAATGAGCAGTTCTTC CATSGGRDPYNEQFF
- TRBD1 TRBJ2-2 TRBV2 TGTGCCAGCAAGGAGTCAGGGGGCACCGGGGAGCTGTTTTTT CASKESGGTGELFF
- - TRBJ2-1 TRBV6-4 TGTGCCAGCAGTGGACAGCAGGGCAATGAGCAGTTCTTC CASSGQQGNEQFF
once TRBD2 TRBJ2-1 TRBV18 TGTGCCAGCTCACCTCAGGGACTAGCGGGGGGCCGTTACAATGAGCAGTTCTTC CASSPQGLAGGRYNEQFF
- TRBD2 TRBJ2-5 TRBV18 TGTGCCAGCTCACCGCGACTAGCGGGGACACAAGAGACCCAGTACTTC CASSPRLAGTQETQYF
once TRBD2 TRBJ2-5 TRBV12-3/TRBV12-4 TGTGCCAGCAGGACTAGCGGGAAAGAGACCCAGTACTTC CASRTSGKETQYF
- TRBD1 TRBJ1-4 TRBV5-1 TGCGCCAGCAGCTCGACAGGGGGAGACGGTGAAAAACTGTTTTTT CASSSTGGDGEKLFF
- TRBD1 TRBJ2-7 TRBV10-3 TGTGCCATCAGTGAGTCGGGACAGATCTACGAGCAGTACTTC CAISESGQIYEQYF
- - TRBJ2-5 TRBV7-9 TGTGCCAGCAGCTTCCCGGGTATCGAGACCCAGTACTTC CASSFPGIETQYF
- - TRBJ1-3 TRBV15 TGTGCCACCAGCAGAGCCGTAGGGGTATTTGGTGGAAACACCATATATTTT CATSRAVGVFGGNTIYF
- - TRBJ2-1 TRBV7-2 TGTGCCAGCAGCCACGCGGGACAGCGAGTGAATGAGCAGTTCTTC CASSHAGQRVNEQFF
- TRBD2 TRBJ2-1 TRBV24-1 TGTGCCACCAGTGATTCGGTTGGGGGGGGGTCCTACAATGAGCAGTTCTTC CATSDSVGGGSYNEQFF
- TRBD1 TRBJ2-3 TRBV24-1 TGTGCCACCAGTGATACCGGGACAGTTTATACGCAGTATTTT CATSDTGTVYTQYF
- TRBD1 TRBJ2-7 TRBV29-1 TGCAGCGTTGTAAACAGGGGTTATCGGTACGAGCAGTACTTC CSVVNRGYRYEQYF
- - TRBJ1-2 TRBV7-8 TGTGCCAGCAGCTTATTGCAGGGCCCATCCTATGGCTACACCTTC CASSLLQGPSYGYTF
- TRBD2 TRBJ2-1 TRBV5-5 TGTGCCAGCACTATAGCGGGCCCCCTTTACAATGAGCAGTTCTTC CASTIAGPLYNEQFF
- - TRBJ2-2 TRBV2 TGTGCCAGCACCAGGGAGAACACCGGGGAGCTGTTTTTT CASTRENTGELFF
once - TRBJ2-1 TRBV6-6 TGTGCCAGCAGTCGAAAACCCCCAGCGGCTAGCAGCATAATGGAGCAGTTCTTC CASSRKPPAASSIMEQFF
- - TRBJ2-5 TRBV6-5 TGTGCCAGCAAAAGACAGGTTGAAGAGACCCAGTACTTC CASKRQVEETQYF
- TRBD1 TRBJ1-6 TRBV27 TGTGCCAGCAGCTCCGGACAGGGGGTTTATTCACCCCTCCACTTT CASSSGQGVYSPLHF
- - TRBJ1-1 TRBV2 TGTGCCAGCAGTACACAGGATTCAGGCACTGAAGCTTTCTTT CASSTQDSGTEAFF
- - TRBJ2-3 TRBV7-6 TGTGCCAGCAGCTTAGGGCGGGGACGCACAGATACGCAGTATTTT CASSLGRGRTDTQYF
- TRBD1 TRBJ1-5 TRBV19 TGTGCCAGTACGGGGACAGGGGGCTTACAGCCCCAGCATTTT CASTGTGGLQPQHF
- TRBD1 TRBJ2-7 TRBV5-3 TGTGCCAGAAGCTTAAGGGGACAGGTCTCCTACGAGCAGTACTTC CARSLRGQVSYEQYF
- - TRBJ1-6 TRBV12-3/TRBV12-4 TGTGCCAGCAGTTTGGGGGCGATCTCACCCCTCCACTTT CASSLGAISPLHF
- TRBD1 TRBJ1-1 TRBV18 TGTGCCAGCTCACCATCCACAGGGGGTAGAACTGAAGCTTTCTTT CASSPSTGGRTEAFF
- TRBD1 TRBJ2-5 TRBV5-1 TGCGCCAGCAGCTTGGAGGACAGGGGGCAGGGGGAGACCCAGTACTTC CASSLEDRGQGETQYF
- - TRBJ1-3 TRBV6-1 TGTGCCAGCAGTGAGGGTTGGGGAGACACCATATATTTT CASSEGWGDTIYF
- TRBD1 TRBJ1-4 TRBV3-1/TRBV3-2 TGTGCCAGCAGCCAAGTCTTTTCCGGGACAGGGGCCACAGGGGCTGAAAAACTGTTTTTT CASSQVFSGTGATGAEKLFF